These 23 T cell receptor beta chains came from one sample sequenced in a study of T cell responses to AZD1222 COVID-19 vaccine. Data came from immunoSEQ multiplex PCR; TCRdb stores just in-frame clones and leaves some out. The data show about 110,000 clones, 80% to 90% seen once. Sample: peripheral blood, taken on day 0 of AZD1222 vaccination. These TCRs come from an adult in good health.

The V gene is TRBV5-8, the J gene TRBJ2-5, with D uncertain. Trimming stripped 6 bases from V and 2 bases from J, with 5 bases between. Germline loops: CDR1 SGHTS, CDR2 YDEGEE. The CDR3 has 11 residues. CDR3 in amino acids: CASTKQETQYF. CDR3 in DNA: TGTGCCAGCACCAAGCAAGAGACCCAGTACTTC.

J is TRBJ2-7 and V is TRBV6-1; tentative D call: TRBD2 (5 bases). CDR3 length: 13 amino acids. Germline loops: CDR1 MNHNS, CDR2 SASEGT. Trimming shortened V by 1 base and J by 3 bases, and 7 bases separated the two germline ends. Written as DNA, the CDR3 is TGTGCCAGCAGTGAAGTACGGGGCTACGAGCAGTACTTC. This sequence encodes CASSEVRGYEQYF.

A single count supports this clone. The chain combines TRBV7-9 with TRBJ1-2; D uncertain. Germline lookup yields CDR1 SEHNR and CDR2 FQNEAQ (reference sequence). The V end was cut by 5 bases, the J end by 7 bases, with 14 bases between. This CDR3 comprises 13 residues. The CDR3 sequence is CASSRTPPGGYTF. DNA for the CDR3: TGTGCCAGCAGCCGGACCCCCCCCGGTGGCTACACCTTC.

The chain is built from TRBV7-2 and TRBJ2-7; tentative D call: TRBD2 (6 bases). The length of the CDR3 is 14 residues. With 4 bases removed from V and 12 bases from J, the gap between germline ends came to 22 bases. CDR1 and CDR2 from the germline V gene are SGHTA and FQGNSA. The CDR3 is CASSSTGGAAGLYF. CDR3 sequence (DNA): TGTGCCAGCAGCTCCACCGGGGGAGCGGCCGGGCTGTACTTC.

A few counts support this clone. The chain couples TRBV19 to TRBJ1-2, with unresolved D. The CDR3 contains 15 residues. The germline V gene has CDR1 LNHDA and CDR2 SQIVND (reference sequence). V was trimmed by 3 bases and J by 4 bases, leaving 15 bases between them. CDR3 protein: CASSILPGLPYGYTF. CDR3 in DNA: TGTGCCAGTAGTATCCTCCCCGGGCTGCCCTATGGCTACACCTTC.

The CDR3 DNA reads as TGCGCCAGCAGCTTGGCCCAACTAGCGGGGATAGGAGAGGACAATGAGCAGTTCTTC. Translation gives CASSLAQLAGIGEDNEQFF. The gene calls are TRBV5-1 and TRBJ2-1; 10 positions agree with TRBD2. This CDR3 region has 19 residues. Germline V gene lookup returns CDR1 SGHRS and CDR2 YFSETQ. With 0 bases clipped from V and 5 bases from J, the junction kept 14 bases outside the gene matches.

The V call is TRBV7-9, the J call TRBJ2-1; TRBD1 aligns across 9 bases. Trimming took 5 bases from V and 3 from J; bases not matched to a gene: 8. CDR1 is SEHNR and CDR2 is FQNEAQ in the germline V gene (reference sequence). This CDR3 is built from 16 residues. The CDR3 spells CASSLPTGGRYNEQFF. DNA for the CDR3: TGTGCCAGCAGCCTACCGACAGGGGGACGCTACAATGAGCAGTTCTTC.

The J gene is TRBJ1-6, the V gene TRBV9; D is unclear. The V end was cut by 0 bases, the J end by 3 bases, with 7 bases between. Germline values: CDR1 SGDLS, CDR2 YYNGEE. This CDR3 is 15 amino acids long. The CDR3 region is CASSVDLVYNSPLHF. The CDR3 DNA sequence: TGTGCCAGCAGCGTAGATTTGGTCTATAATTCACCCCTCCACTTT.

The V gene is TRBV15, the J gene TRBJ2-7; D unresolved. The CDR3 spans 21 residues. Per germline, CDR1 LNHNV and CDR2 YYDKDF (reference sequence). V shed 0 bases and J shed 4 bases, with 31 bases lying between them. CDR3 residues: CATSRDPLGPGSYSYQYEQYF. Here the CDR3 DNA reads TGTGCCACCAGCAGAGATCCTCTGGGCCCCGGGTCCTACTCATATCAATACGAGCAGTACTTC.

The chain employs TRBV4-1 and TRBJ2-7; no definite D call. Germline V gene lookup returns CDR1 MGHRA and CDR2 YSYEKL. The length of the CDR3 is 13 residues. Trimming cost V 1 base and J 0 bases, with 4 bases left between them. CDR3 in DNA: TGCGCCAGCAGCCAAGCCCCCTCCTACGAGCAGTACTTC. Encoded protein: CASSQAPSYEQYF.

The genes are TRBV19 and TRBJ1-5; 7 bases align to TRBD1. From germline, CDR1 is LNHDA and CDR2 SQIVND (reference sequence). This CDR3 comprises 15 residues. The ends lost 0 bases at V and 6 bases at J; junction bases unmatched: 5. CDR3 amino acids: CASSIEGRGLQPQHF. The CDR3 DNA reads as TGTGCCAGTAGTATAGAGGGGAGGGGGCTTCAGCCCCAGCATTTT.

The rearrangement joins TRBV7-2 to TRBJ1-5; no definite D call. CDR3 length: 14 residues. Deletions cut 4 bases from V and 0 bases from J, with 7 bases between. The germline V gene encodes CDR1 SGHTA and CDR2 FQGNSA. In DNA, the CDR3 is TGTGCCAGCAGCTCCCCATATAGCAATCAGCCCCAGCATTTT. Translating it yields CASSSPYSNQPQHF.

CDR3 in DNA: TGTGCCAGTAGTATGACAGGGTTGGAGCCCCAGCATTTT. Translated, it gives CASSMTGLEPQHF. J is TRBJ1-5 and V is TRBV19; 7 nucleotides match TRBD1. The CDR3 spans 13 residues. Germline values: CDR1 LNHDA, CDR2 SQIVND (reference sequence). With V trimmed by 3 bases and J by 8 bases, 4 bases remained unmatched.

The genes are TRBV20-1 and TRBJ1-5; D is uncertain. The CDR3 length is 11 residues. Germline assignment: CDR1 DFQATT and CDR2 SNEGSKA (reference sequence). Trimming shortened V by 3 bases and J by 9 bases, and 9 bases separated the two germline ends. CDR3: CSASDRGPQHF. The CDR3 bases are TGCAGTGCTAGTGACCGTGGGCCCCAGCATTTT.

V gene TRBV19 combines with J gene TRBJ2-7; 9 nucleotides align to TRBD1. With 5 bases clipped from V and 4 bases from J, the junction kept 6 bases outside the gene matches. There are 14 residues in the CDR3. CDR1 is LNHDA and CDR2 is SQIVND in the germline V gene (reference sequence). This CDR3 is CASSPGTGNYEQYF. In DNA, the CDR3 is TGTGCCAGTAGTCCAGGGACAGGGAATTACGAGCAGTACTTC.

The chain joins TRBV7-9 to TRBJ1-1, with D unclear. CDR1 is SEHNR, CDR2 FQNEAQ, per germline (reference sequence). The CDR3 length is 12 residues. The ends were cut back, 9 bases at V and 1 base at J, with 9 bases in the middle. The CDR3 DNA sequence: TGTGCCAGTTCTAGCTCGAACACTGAAGCTTTCTTT. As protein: CASSSSNTEAFF.

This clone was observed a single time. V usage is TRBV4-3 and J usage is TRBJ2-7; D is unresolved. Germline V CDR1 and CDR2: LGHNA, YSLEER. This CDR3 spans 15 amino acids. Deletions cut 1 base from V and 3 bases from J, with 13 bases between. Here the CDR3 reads CASSQGTEPYYEQYF. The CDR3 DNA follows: TGCGCCAGCAGCCAAGGGACGGAACCCTACTACGAGCAGTACTTC.

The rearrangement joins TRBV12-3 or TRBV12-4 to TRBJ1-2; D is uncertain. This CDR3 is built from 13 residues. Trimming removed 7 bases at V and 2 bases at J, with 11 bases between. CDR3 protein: CASTRAENYGYTF. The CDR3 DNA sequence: TGTGCCAGCACCCGGGCCGAGAACTATGGCTACACCTTC.

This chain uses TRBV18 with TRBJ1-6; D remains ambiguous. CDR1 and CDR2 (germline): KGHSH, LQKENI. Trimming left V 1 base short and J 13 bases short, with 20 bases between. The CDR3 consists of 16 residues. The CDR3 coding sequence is TGTGCCAGCTCACCACTGAGGACTGGAAAATTCATCCCCCTCCACTTT. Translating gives CASSPLRTGKFIPLHF.

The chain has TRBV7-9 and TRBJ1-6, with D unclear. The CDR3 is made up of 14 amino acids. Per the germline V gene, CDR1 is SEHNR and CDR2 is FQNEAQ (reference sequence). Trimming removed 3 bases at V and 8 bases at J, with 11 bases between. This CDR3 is CASSLLGSDSPLHF. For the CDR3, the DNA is TGTGCCAGCAGCTTGCTTGGCAGCGATTCACCCCTCCACTTT.

Here the CDR3 reads CASSLVYEWGRTSYNEQFF. The CDR3 DNA reads as TGTGCCAGCAGTCTGGTATATGAGTGGGGACGCACCTCCTACAATGAGCAGTTCTTC. V and J are TRBV27 and TRBJ2-1, with D possibly being TRBD1 or TRBD2 (5 bases each). The CDR3 covers 19 residues. V lost 5 bases and J lost 0, with 23 bases in between. In germline, CDR1 is MNHEY, CDR2 SMNVEV (reference sequence).

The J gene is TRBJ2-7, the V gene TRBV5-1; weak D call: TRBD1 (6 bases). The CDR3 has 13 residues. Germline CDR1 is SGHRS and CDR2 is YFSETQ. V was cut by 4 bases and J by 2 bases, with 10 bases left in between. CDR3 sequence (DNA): TGCGCCAGCAGCGTCAGGGGCGCCTACGAGCAGTACTTC. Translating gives CASSVRGAYEQYF.

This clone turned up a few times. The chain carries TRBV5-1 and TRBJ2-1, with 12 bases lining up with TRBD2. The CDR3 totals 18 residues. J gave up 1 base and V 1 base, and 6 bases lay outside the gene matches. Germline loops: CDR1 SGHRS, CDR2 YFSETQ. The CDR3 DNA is TGCGCCAGCAGCTTGTCGCTAGCGGGGGGGATTTCCTACAATGAGCAGTTCTTC. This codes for CASSLSLAGGISYNEQFF.